The 10 T cell receptor beta chains in this list originate from one sample, sequenced in a study of blood T cell repertoires in COVID-19. Data came from immunoSEQ multiplex PCR; TCRdb stores just in-frame clones and leaves some out. The sample carries 150,000 or so clones, over 80% recorded once. The material sequenced was peripheral blood. The receptors shown here come from a man aged 80 or over with acute or convalescent COVID-19.

The V and J genes are TRBV29-1 and TRBJ2-3; no clear D. Trimming pared 0 bases from V and 0 bases from J, leaving 13 bases between. The germline V gene encodes CDR1 SQVTM and CDR2 ANQGSEA. The CDR3 is made up of 16 amino acids. CDR3 sequence (DNA): TGCAGCGTTGAAGATCGGAGCGCCTATAGCACAGATACGCAGTATTTT. Protein sequence: CSVEDRSAYSTDTQYF.

This clone appeared a single time. The chain recombines TRBV10-3 with TRBJ1-5; no reliable D call. The CDR3 spans 13 residues. Trimming shortened V by 5 bases and J by 5 bases, and 10 bases separated the two germline ends. Germline V gene sequence: CDR1 ENHRY, CDR2 SYGVKD. The CDR3 DNA follows: TGTGCCATCAGTACCGCTACTGATCAGCCCCAGCATTTT. Protein: CAISTATDQPQHF.

The chain is built from TRBV4-2 and TRBJ2-3, with 9 positions matching TRBD2. V trimming: 1 base; J trimming: 1 base; junction bases outside the gene matches: 9. Germline lookup yields CDR1 LGHNA and CDR2 YNFKEQ. The length of the CDR3 is 18 residues. The CDR3 bases are TGTGCCAGCAGCCAAGGTGCGCGGGGGGGTTCGCGCACAGATACGCAGTATTTT. Its protein is CASSQGARGGSRTDTQYF.

The V and J genes are TRBV28 and TRBJ1-2, with D possibly TRBD1 on 6 matching bases. The CDR3 has 13 residues. The germline V and J ends were trimmed by 6 bases and 3 bases, with 11 bases remaining between them. Germline CDR1 and CDR2: MDHEN and SYDVKM. CDR3 amino acids: CASSARTDYGYTF. CDR3 nucleotides: TGTGCCAGCAGCGCTCGGACAGACTATGGCTACACCTTC.

The CDR3 protein is CASSSVNQPQHF. The CDR3 bases are TGTGCCAGCTCGTCGGTCAATCAGCCCCAGCATTTT. The chain couples TRBV18 to TRBJ1-5; D is unclear. Trimming shortened V by 6 bases and J by 3 bases, and 6 bases separated the two germline ends. CDR3 length: 12 amino acids. Per the germline V gene, CDR1 is KGHSH and CDR2 is LQKENI.

The chain has TRBV3-1 (or the pseudogene TRBV3-2) and TRBJ1-3; TRBD1 agrees at 8 bases. The CDR3 length is 17 residues. Trimming cost V 4 bases and J 0 bases; bases outside gene matches: 8. Per the germline V gene, CDR1 is LGHDT and CDR2 is YNNKEL (reference sequence). CDR3 region: CASSPYTGTGSGNTIYF. In nucleotides, the CDR3 is TGTGCCAGCAGCCCTTACACCGGGACAGGCTCTGGAAACACCATATATTTT.

The chain has TRBV4-1 and TRBJ2-1, with a weak D call TRBD2 (5 bases). From germline, CDR1 is MGHRA and CDR2 YSYEKL. Trimming removed 4 bases at V and 8 bases at J, with 15 bases between. There are 14 residues in the CDR3. This CDR3 reads CASSPAGRGHEQFF. The CDR3 nucleotides are TGCGCCAGCAGCCCCGCGGGCCGAGGGCATGAGCAGTTCTTC.

This rearrangement joins TRBV28 to TRBJ2-7; 7 bases fit TRBD2. Germline V CDR1 and CDR2: MDHEN, SYDVKM. V lost 3 bases, J lost 3 bases, and 5 bases stayed unmatched. This CDR3 contains 14 residues. The CDR3 is CASSLVGGDYEQYF. As DNA, the CDR3 is TGTGCCAGCAGTTTGGTGGGGGGGGACTACGAGCAGTACTTC.

V gene TRBV28 combines with J gene TRBJ1-1; D might be TRBD1 (6 bases). V gave up 3 bases and J gave up 2 bases, with 13 bases separating them. Germline CDR1 and CDR2: MDHEN and SYDVKM. This CDR3 region has 15 residues. The DNA for the CDR3 is TGTGCCAGCAGTTTTGTAGGGGGAACCAACACTGAAGCTTTCTTT. Residues: CASSFVGGTNTEAFF.

The chain uses TRBV7-2 and TRBJ1-4; TRBD1 matches at 7 bases. CDR3 length equals 15 residues. CDR1 is SGHTA, CDR2 FQGNSA, per germline. V gave up 6 bases and J gave up 4 bases; unmatched junction bases: 8. The DNA of the CDR3 is TGTGCCAGCAGTTGGGGGACAGCCCGTAATGAAAAACTGTTTTTT. Amino acid sequence: CASSWGTARNEKLFF. The full variable domain, with the rest looked up from reference TRBV7-2 and TRBJ1-4, is GAGVSQSPSNKVTEKGKDVELRCDPISGHTALYWYRQSLGQGLEFLIYFQGNSAPDKSGLPSDRFSAERTGGSVSTLTIQRTQQEDSAVYLCASSWGTARNEKLFFGSGTQLSVL.